This T cell receptor beta chain originates from a study of identical twins. TCRdb used MiXCR to reprocess the 5' RACE reads, holding one entry per CDR3 protein. This sample has 200,000 to 300,000 distinct CDR3 sequences, with about 7.5% found just once. The sample holds one count of this clonotype. Its antigen is unidentified. With no exceptions, donors were healthy Caucasians. Study-level points and caveats: The models gave estimates that fell short of the out-of-frame TCR alpha sharing seen in monozygotic twins. The study reached conclusions through statistical analysis that was cross-sectional, not following the same donors. Out-of-frame alpha sequences that twins shared showed excess low generation probability.

CDR1 is MNHNS, CDR2 SASEGT, per germline. CDR3 length: 15 residues. J lost 4 bases, V lost 2 bases, and 2 bases had no gene match. The data also belong to a second study, concerning yellow fever vaccine responses in identical twins.

The material sequenced was CD8+ T cells sorted from blood. The chain has TRBV6-1 and TRBJ2-1, with 10 bases that match TRBD2. The clonotype comes from a woman aged 18-30 years in good health. CDR3 amino acids: CASSERTSGYNEQFF. CDR3 nucleotides: TGTGCCAGCAGTGAAAGGACTAGCGGATACAATGAGCAGTTCTTC.